This is a list of T cell receptor beta chains from one sample in a study of PD-L1 blockade in urothelial cancer. Assay used: immunoSEQ multiplex PCR; TCRdb lists only in-frame clones, some missing. The profile covers 50,000 or so clones, with 84% appearing a single time and 1% to 1.5% taken by the ten largest. Material: PBMCs, obtained around atezolizumab (anti-PD-L1) treatment. The receptor source for this set is a man aged 45-65 years with urothelial cancer. Each CDR3 is given without its conserved first and last residue. The order of the fields is CDR3 length, J gene, V gene, CDR3 protein.

>13|TRBJ2-1|TRBV10-2
ASTGLAGVYYEQF
>10|TRBJ1-2|TRBV19
ASKEYNYGYT
>13|TRBJ2-3|TRBV7-2
ASSPTSGRADTQY
>12|TRBJ2-2|TRBV19
ASTPTGRTGELF
>14|TRBJ2-7|TRBV12-5
ASGLETGSRTYEQY
>14|TRBJ2-2|TRBV27
ASQRESSFAAGELF
>9|TRBJ2-7|TRBV29-1
SVAAMREQY
>12|TRBJ2-5|TRBV7-2
ASSLRLGPETQY
>13|TRBJ2-3|TRBV6-1
ASRLSGDLTDTQY
>9|TRBJ1-4|TRBV6-5
ASRDRVKLF
>13|TRBJ1-4|TRBV10-3
AISEDSGGDEKLF
>11|TRBJ2-7|TRBV29-1
SVGTFDSYEQY
>12|TRBJ2-7|TRBV6-5
ASSLGQRHYEQY
>17|TRBJ2-1|TRBV19
ASRAGLTRGGLSYNEQF
>17|TRBJ2-2|TRBV1
TSSQDLTSGSRSTGELF
>13|TRBJ2-1|TRBV7-9
ASSLRTGTYNEQF
>13|TRBJ2-5|TRBV10-2
ASTPRVRAGETQY
>13|TRBJ1-3|TRBV27
ASSLNGVSGNTIY
>12|TRBJ1-1|TRBV28
ASSLWGGGTEAF
>16|TRBJ2-5|TRBV14
ASSQEAVRSGVQETQY
>11|TRBJ2-7|TRBV7-6
ASSFQGTGEQY
>13|TRBJ1-4|TRBV6-6
ASSYPGQGNEKLF
>13|TRBJ1-1|TRBV4-2
ASSHGGQGGTEAF
>15|TRBJ1-2|TRBV18
ASSPGQGFTDNYGYT
>14|TRBJ1-5|TRBV6-7
ASSFLSMGFFQPQH
>12|TRBJ2-7|TRBV19
ASSSRDTSYEQY
>15|TRBJ1-2|TRBV29-1
SVDPRDRGPYNYGYT
>9|TRBJ2-7|TRBV7-9
ASMTSYEQY
>11|TRBJ1-2|TRBV27
ASCLGPDYGYT
>15|TRBJ2-5|TRBV4-2
ASSQDQGTSGQETQY
>8|TRBJ1-1|TRBV20-1
SATLSEAF
>12|TRBJ2-5|TRBV7-9
ARRLQEYQETQY
>14|TRBJ1-6|TRBV6-5
ASSSWTGGGDSPLH
>12|TRBJ1-5|TRBV6-1
ASNSGVSNQPQH
>18|TRBJ2-3|TRBV5-1
ASSLTDVAGGPRRADTQY
>13|TRBJ1-2|TRBV7-9
ASSLQTGPGYGYT
>15|TRBJ2-7|TRBV18
ASSPIPRTGGSYEQY
>11|TRBJ2-1|TRBV7-9
ASSLAGGLRKF
>12|TRBJ2-2|TRBV6-6
ASSYKRGSGELF
>13|TRBJ2-6|TRBV5-4
ASSWWGVGANVLT
>14|TRBJ2-3|TRBV6-1
ASSEWTSGGADTQY
>11|TRBJ1-2|TRBV30
AGAPGQGFGYT
>13|TRBJ2-3|TRBV2
ASKSGTGSTDTQY
>13|TRBJ2-3|TRBV19
ASSKASFNADTQY
>13|TRBJ1-1|TRBV5-4
ASRLDRAPRHEAF
>16|TRBJ2-2|TRBV6-1
ASSERRTSGGNTGELF
>15|TRBJ2-1|TRBV7-8
ASSPVSGRSRNNEQF
>11|TRBJ2-5|TRBV15
ATSRLAQETQY
>10|TRBJ1-1|TRBV10-3
AISVNGEGGF
>15|TRBJ2-7|TRBV6-1
ASSDVTKLSSSYEQY
>10|TRBJ2-7|TRBV10-2
ASRRGGSEQY